Each of the 11 T cell receptor beta chains below was sequenced from the same sample in a study of T cells in localized non-small cell lung cancer (dated by TCRdb to 2020 to 2021). Libraries were built with the immunoSEQ multiplex PCR assay. TCRdb retrieved this table from immuneACCESS and kept in-frame rearrangements only. Not all clones are present; in checked studies, unresolved V genes account for under half, and no reason is known for the remainder. In this sample the table shows about 46,000 clones, roughly 79% of which occur a single time. The top ten hold roughly 15% of the sample. Source: peripheral blood mononuclear cells, taken before any cancer treatment. The receptor set was obtained from a man between 40 and 75 years old with stage III lung adenocarcinoma.

The CDR3 DNA sequence: TGTGCCAGCAGCCAAGATGGCGGCCAGAGACAGTTCTTC. It is translated as CASSQDGGQRQFF. The chain is built from TRBV4-2 and TRBJ2-1; D unclear. Germline loops: CDR1 LGHNA, CDR2 YNFKEQ. The CDR3 extends over 13 amino acids. Between the trimmed V and J ends, which lost 0 bases and 13 bases, there was a span of 13 bases.

This chain links TRBV6-5 with TRBJ2-1, with 12 bases that match TRBD2. This CDR3 comprises 15 residues. J gave up 3 bases and V 5 bases, and 2 bases lay outside the gene matches. Per germline, CDR1 MNHEY and CDR2 SVGAGI. The CDR3 sequence: CASSATSGGYNEQFF. DNA for the CDR3: TGTGCCAGCAGTGCGACTAGCGGGGGCTACAATGAGCAGTTCTTC.

The CDR3 sequence is CASKAGQETQYF. CDR3 sequence (DNA): TGTGCCAGCAAAGCGGGGCAAGAGACCCAGTACTTC. The chain is built from TRBV6-6 and TRBJ2-5, with TRBD2 matching 7 bases. Looked up from germline, CDR1 is MNHNY and CDR2 is SVGAGI (reference sequence). There are 12 residues in the CDR3. V lost 7 bases to trimming and J lost 2 bases; unmatched junction nucleotides: 1.

About this clone: Within the sample, other DNA sequences also encode this same CDR3. The V gene is TRBV15, the J gene TRBJ2-5; the D gene is possibly TRBD2 (6 bases). V was pared by 1 base and J by 7 bases, with 16 bases between. CDR1 is LNHNV, CDR2 YYDKDF, per germline (reference sequence). The CDR3 length is 15 residues. In nucleotides, the CDR3 is TGTGCCACCAGCAGAGTCGGGGGTGGGGAAGGGACCCAGTACTTC. Translated: CATSRVGGGEGTQYF.

The chain uses TRBV20-1 and TRBJ2-7; possible D gene TRBD1, 6 bases. Trimming shortened V by 4 bases and J by 4 bases, and 8 bases separated the two germline ends. Germline V gives CDR1 DFQATT, CDR2 SNEGSKA (reference sequence). CDR3 length: 11 amino acids. The DNA of the CDR3 is TGCAGTGCTACCAGGGGATACGAGCAGTACTTC. This translates into CSATRGYEQYF.

V usage is TRBV30 and J usage is TRBJ1-1; weak D call: TRBD1 (6 bases). CDR3 length: 14 amino acids. Trimming removed 5 bases from V and 0 bases from J, with 13 bases in between. Per germline, CDR1 GTSNPN and CDR2 SVGIG (reference sequence). The CDR3 sequence is CAWDGQTMNTEAFF. The CDR3 nucleotides are TGTGCCTGGGATGGACAGACCATGAACACTGAAGCTTTCTTT.

The sample holds one count of this clone. Other DNA sequences in the same sample also yield this CDR3. The genes are TRBV6-5 and TRBJ2-1; possible D gene TRBD1, 5 bases. This CDR3 has 15 residues. V lost 2 bases to trimming and J lost 0 bases, with 8 bases between them. Germline V gene sequence: CDR1 MNHEY, CDR2 SVGAGI. CDR3 sequence (DNA): TGTGCCAGCAGTTACAGAACAGGCTCCTACAATGAGCAGTTCTTC. Its protein product is CASSYRTGSYNEQFF.

V gene TRBV9 combines with J gene TRBJ1-4; D gene unclear. Trimming took off 3 bases at V and 4 bases at J, with 16 bases between the two ends. CDR3 length: 16 residues. Germline V gene sequence: CDR1 SGDLS, CDR2 YYNGEE. The CDR3 DNA reads as TGTGCCAGCAGCGAGGGCCGGGTCGGGATTAATGAAAAACTGTTTTTT. Its protein is CASSEGRVGINEKLFF. Looking up the rest from reference TRBV9 and TRBJ1-4 gives the full variable domain: DSGVTQTPKHLITATGQRVTLRCSPRSGDLSVYWYQQSLDQGLQFLIQYYNGEERAKGNILERFSAQQFPDLHSELNLSSLELGDSALYFCASSEGRVGINEKLFFGSGTQLSVL.

V usage is TRBV11-2 and J usage is TRBJ2-1; unclear D gene. The V gene lost 2 bases and the J gene lost 4 bases, with 9 bases spanning the gap. This CDR3 has 14 residues. Germline lookup yields CDR1 SGHAT and CDR2 FQNNGV. The CDR3 coding sequence is TGTGCCAGCAGCTTATTACTATCTTACAATGAGCAGTTCTTC. The encoded protein is CASSLLLSYNEQFF.

The J gene is TRBJ2-3, the V gene TRBV7-2; possibly TRBD2 for D (7 bases). The V end lost 6 bases, the J end lost 4 bases, and 11 bases lay between the germline ends. This CDR3 is built from 13 residues. Germline values: CDR1 SGHTA, CDR2 FQGNSA. CDR3 sequence reads: CASSGGAPDTQYF. The CDR3 nucleotides are TGTGCCAGCAGTGGGGGGGCTCCAGATACGCAGTATTTT.

This chain links TRBV7-4 with TRBJ1-5, with D perhaps TRBD1 (6 bases). The germline CDR1 and CDR2 sequences are SGHVT and SQSDAQ. Deletions cut 5 bases from V and 4 bases from J, with 15 bases between. CDR3 length equals 15 residues. The CDR3 reads CASSRKQGPNQPQHF. CDR3 DNA sequence: TGTGCCAGCAGCCGTAAACAGGGACCAAATCAGCCCCAGCATTTT.